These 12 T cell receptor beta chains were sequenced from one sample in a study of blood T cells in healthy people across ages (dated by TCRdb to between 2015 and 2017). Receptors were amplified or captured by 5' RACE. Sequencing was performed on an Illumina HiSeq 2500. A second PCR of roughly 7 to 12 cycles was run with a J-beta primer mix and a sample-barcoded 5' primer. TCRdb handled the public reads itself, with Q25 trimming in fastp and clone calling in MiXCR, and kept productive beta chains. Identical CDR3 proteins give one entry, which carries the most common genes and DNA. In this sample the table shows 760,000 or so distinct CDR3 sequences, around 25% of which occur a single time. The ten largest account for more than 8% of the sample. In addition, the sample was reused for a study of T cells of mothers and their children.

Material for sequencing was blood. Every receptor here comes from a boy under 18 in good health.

The CDR3 protein is CASGYLIDYEQYF. CDR3 nucleotides: TGTGCCAGCGGCTACTTGATTGACTACGAGCAGTACTTC. The rearrangement links TRBV6-2 or TRBV6-3 to TRBJ2-1, with D hard to call. Matching the DNA end better, TRBJ2-7 makes the J call doubtful. The CDR3 is 13 residues long. Germline CDR1 reads MNHEY; CDR2 reads SVGEGT.

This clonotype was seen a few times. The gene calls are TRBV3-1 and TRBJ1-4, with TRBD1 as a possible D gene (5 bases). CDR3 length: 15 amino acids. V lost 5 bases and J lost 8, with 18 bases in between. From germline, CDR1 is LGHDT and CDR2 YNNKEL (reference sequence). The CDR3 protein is CASSEGRPQEEKLFF. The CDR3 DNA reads TGTGCCAGCAGCGAGGGACGGCCGCAAGAGGAAAAACTGTTTTTT.

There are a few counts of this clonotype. The CDR3 loop is CSASPPDGLNQPQHF. The CDR3 bases are TGCAGTGCTAGTCCACCGGACGGTTTGAATCAGCCCCAGCATTTT. The chain couples TRBV20-1 to TRBJ1-5; no reliable D call. Germline V gene sequence: CDR1 DFQATT, CDR2 SNEGSKA (reference sequence). Trimming cost V 3 bases and J 4 bases, with 16 bases left between them. CDR3 length equals 15 residues.

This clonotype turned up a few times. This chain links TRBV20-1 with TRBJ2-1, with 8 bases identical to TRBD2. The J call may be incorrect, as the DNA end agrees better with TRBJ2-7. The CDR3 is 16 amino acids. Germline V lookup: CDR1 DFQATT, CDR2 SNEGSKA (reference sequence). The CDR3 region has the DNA TGCAGTGCTACAAACCCAAGAGCGGGAGTAGGGTACGAGCAGTACTTC. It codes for CSATNPRAGVGYEQYF.

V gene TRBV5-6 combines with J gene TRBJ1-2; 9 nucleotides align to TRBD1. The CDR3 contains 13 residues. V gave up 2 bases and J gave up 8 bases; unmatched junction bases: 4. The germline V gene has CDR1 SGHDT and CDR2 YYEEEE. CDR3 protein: CASSLSGTGGYTF. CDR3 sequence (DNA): TGTGCCAGCAGCTTATCCGGGACAGGGGGCTACACCTTC. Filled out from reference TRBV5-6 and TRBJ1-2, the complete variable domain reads DAGVTQSPTHLIKTRGQQVTLRCSPKSGHDTVSWYQQALGQGPQFIFQYYEEEERQRGNFPDRFSGHQFPNYSSELNVNALLLGDSALYLCASSLSGTGGYTFGSGTRLTVV.

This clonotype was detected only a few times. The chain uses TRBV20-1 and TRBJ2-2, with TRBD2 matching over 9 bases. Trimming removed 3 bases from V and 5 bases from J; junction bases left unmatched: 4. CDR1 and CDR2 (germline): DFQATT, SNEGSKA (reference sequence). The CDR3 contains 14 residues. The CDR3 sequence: CSARTSGKTGELFF. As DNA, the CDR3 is TGCAGTGCTAGGACTAGCGGAAAGACCGGGGAGCTGTTTTTT.

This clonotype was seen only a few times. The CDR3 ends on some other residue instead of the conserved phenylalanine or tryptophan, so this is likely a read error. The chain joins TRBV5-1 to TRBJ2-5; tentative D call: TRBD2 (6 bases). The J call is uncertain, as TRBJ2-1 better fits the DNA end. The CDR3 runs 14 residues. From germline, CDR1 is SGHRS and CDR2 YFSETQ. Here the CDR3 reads CASSLVPSADEQFL. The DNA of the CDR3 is TGCGCCAGCAGCTTGGTCCCTAGCGCAGATGAGCAGTTCCTC.

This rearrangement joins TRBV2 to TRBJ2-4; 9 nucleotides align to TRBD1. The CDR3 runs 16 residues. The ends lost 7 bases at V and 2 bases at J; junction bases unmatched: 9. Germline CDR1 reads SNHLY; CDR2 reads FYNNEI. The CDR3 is CASTAQGAWTKNIQYF. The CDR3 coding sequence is TGTGCCAGCACTGCACAGGGGGCGTGGACCAAAAACATTCAGTACTTC.

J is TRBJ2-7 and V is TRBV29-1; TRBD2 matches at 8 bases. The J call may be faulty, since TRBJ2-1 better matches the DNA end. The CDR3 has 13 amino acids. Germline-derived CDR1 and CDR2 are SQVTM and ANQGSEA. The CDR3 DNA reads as TGCAGCGTTTTAAGCGGGAGCTACAATGAGCAGTTCTTC. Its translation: CSVLSGSYNEQFF.

The CDR3 bases are TGTGCCAGCAGCCAACGACTAGGGGGGTACAATGAGCAGTTCTTC. Translation gives CASSQRLGGYNEQFF. The V and J genes are TRBV4-2 and TRBJ2-5, with D possibly called TRBD1 or TRBD2 (6 bases each). The J call is uncertain, as TRBJ2-1 better fits the DNA end. The CDR3 totals 15 residues. CDR1 and CDR2 (germline): LGHNA, YNFKEQ.

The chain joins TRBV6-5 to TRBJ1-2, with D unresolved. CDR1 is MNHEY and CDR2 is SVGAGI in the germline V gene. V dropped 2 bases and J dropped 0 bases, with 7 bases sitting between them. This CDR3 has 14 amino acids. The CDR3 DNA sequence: TGTGCCAGCAGTTACCTGGCAGCTAACTATGGCTACACCTTC. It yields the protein CASSYLAANYGYTF.

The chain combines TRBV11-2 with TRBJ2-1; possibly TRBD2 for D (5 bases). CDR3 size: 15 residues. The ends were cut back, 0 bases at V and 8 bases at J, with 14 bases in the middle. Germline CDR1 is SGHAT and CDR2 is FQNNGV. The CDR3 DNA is TGTGCCAGCAGCTTAGACGTCGGTGGGAGTGATGAGCAGTTCTTC. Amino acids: CASSLDVGGSDEQFF.